This TCR beta chain was observed in a study of T-cell memory formation after mild COVID-19. Whole-study context: TCR clusters were largely donor specific.

The CDR3 contains 17 residues. Germline assignment: CDR1 LNHNV and CDR2 YYDKDF (reference sequence). The trim removed 0 bases at V and 6 bases at J, leaving 10 bases unmatched. TCRdb re-called the 5' RACE reads through MiXCR, storing one row per CDR3 protein. The data show some 7,400 distinct CDR3 sequences, roughly 31% seen once. General study findings and limits: That cross-reactive memory joined was suggested by some responding clones appearing in pre-infection memory.

A remark on this clonotype: Antigen specificity is unknown.

The sequence came from an adult woman who had mild COVID-19 (a few samples of this study predate the infection). Cell type and time point are not known. V and J are TRBV15 and TRBJ2-1, with 8 bases matching TRBD2. Sequencing was carried out using PBMCs or a T cell subset sorted from them (not recorded which). The CDR3 loop is CATSRDLISGTRNEQFF. The DNA of the CDR3 is TGTGCCACCAGCAGAGATCTGATTAGCGGGACTCGCAATGAGCAGTTCTTC.